These 30 T cell receptor beta chains originate from one sample sequenced in a study of blood T cell repertoires in COVID-19. The protocol was immunoSEQ multiplex PCR, while the TCRdb copy is restricted to in-frame clones and leaves out a portion. The data contain approximately 68,000 clones, 70% to 90% of them singletons. The sample was peripheral blood. These receptors came from a man between 65 and 79 years old with active or convalescent COVID-19.

The chain is built from TRBV10-3 and TRBJ2-5, with D possibly TRBD2 on 5 matching bases. The CDR3 spans 15 residues. V lost 0 bases and J 5 bases, leaving 13 bases between the germline ends. Germline V gene sequence: CDR1 ENHRY, CDR2 SYGVKD. Here the CDR3 DNA reads TGTGCCATCAGTGAGTCGGGTTCGGGGTGGGAGACCCAGTACTTC. Protein product: CAISESGSGWETQYF.

This clone was seen only once. The V gene is TRBV28, the J gene TRBJ2-7, with 9 bases identical to TRBD2. Per germline, CDR1 MDHEN and CDR2 SYDVKM. The CDR3 runs 17 residues. The V gene end was trimmed by 2 bases and the J gene end by 5 bases; junction bases not matched to a gene: 13. Written as DNA, the CDR3 is TGTGCCAGCAGTTTACCGCCGACTAGCGGAGAGGGGAACGAGCAGTACTTC. This gives the protein CASSLPPTSGEGNEQYF. The full variable domain, in which reference TRBV28 and TRBJ2-7 provide the parts outside the CDR3, is DVKVTQSSRYLVKRTGEKVFLECVQDMDHENMFWYRQDPGLGLRLIYFSYDVKMKEKGDIPEGYSVSREKKERFSLILESASTNQTSMYLCASSLPPTSGEGNEQYFGPGTRLTVT.

The chain couples TRBV19 to TRBJ1-4, with 10 bases lining up with TRBD1. The J segment lost 2 bases and the V segment lost 5 bases, leaving 8 bases of the junction unmatched. From germline, CDR1 is LNHDA and CDR2 SQIVND (reference sequence). CDR3 size: 17 residues. The chain's CDR3 is CASSSPGQGSTNEKLFF. Here the CDR3 DNA reads TGTGCCAGTAGTTCACCGGGACAGGGGTCGACTAATGAAAAACTGTTTTTT. The whole variable domain, filled in from reference TRBV19 and TRBJ1-4, reads DGGITQSPKYLFRKEGQNVTLSCEQNLNHDAMYWYRQDPGQGLRLIYYSQIVNDFQKGDIAEGYSVSREKKESFPLTVTSAQKNPTAFYLCASSSPGQGSTNEKLFFGSGTQLSVL.

The V gene is TRBV18, the J gene TRBJ2-1; TRBD2 matches at 14 bases. CDR3 length equals 18 residues. V dropped 3 bases and J dropped 9; count of bases not matched to a gene: 13. The germline CDR1 and CDR2 sequences are KGHSH and LQKENI. The CDR3: CASSPLGFGTSGRGEQFF. The CDR3 region has the DNA TGTGCCAGCTCACCTCTCGGGTTCGGGACTAGCGGGAGAGGTGAGCAGTTCTTC.

V and J are TRBV12-3 or TRBV12-4 and TRBJ1-1; D might be TRBD1 (6 bases). The CDR3 is made up of 12 amino acids. Trimming removed 5 bases at V and 7 bases at J, with 11 bases between. The CDR3 DNA reads TGTGCCAGCAGTCCAGGGGCAGGTGAAGCTTTCTTT. Protein sequence: CASSPGAGEAFF.

The V gene is TRBV5-1, the J gene TRBJ2-2, with D possibly matching TRBD1 (6 bases). The CDR3 covers 15 residues. Trimming left V 2 bases short and J 3 bases short, with 11 bases between. Per germline, CDR1 SGHRS and CDR2 YFSETQ. DNA of the CDR3: TGCGCCAGCAGCTTCCAGGGGCGTGACACCGGGGAGCTGTTTTTT. As protein: CASSFQGRDTGELFF.

There are a few counts of this clone. V and J are TRBV27 and TRBJ1-5; 8 bases are shared with TRBD1. Germline V gives CDR1 MNHEY, CDR2 SMNVEV (reference sequence). With V trimmed by 0 bases and J by 4 bases, 11 bases remained unmatched. The CDR3 consists of 18 residues. The CDR3 DNA reads as TGTGCCAGCAGTTTATCCGCCAGGACAGGGAGGGGAAATCAGCCCCAGCATTTT. It codes for CASSLSARTGRGNQPQHF.

This chain connects TRBV12-3 or TRBV12-4 to TRBJ2-1, with 7 bases identical to TRBD1. The CDR3 consists of 12 residues. The ends lost 6 bases at V and 14 bases at J; junction bases unmatched: 10. The CDR3 DNA sequence: TGTGCCAGCAGGCAACAGACAGGGATAGAGTTCTTC. Amino acid sequence: CASRQQTGIEFF.

In this sample, this clone turned up once. This chain uses TRBV2 with TRBJ2-7; TRBD1 is a possible D gene (5 bases). The germline V gene encodes CDR1 SNHLY and CDR2 FYNNEI. Trimming cost V 2 bases and J 1 base, with 12 bases left between them. This CDR3 is 15 amino acids long. The CDR3 nucleotides are TGTGCCAGCAGTGAACAGGGCCTATGGTCCTACGAGCAGTACTTC. Protein: CASSEQGLWSYEQYF.

CDR3 bases: TGTGCCAGCAGCTTGTTGGGGCCAGGGAACACTGAAGCTTTCTTT. This codes for CASSLLGPGNTEAFF. V is TRBV5-6 and J is TRBJ1-1; the D gene is possibly TRBD1 (5 bases). With 1 base removed from V and 1 base from J, the gap between germline ends came to 11 bases. Germline V CDR1 and CDR2: SGHDT, YYEEEE. This CDR3 contains 15 residues.

V gene TRBV11-3 combines with J gene TRBJ2-3; 10 bases are a match to TRBD1. J gave up 5 bases and V 5 bases, and 10 bases lay outside the gene matches. The CDR3 has 16 residues. Germline V gene sequence: CDR1 SGHNT, CDR2 YENEEA. The CDR3 bases are TGTGCCAGCAGCACCCGGACAGGGGGAGCGGTAGATACGCAGTATTTT. This sequence encodes CASSTRTGGAVDTQYF.

V is TRBV19 and J is TRBJ1-4, with a tentative D call TRBD1 (6 bases). CDR1 is LNHDA, CDR2 SQIVND, per germline (reference sequence). The CDR3 sequence is 14 residues long. V lost 5 bases and J 3 bases, leaving 10 bases between the germline ends. In DNA form, the CDR3 reads TGTGCCAGTAGTCCGACAGGCTCTAATGAAAAACTGTTTTTT. As protein: CASSPTGSNEKLFF.

This clone occurred a few times. The chain employs TRBV28 and TRBJ1-2; D ambiguous. Per germline, CDR1 MDHEN and CDR2 SYDVKM. V was clipped by 3 bases and J by 1 base, with 9 bases between them. The CDR3 is 14 amino acids. The CDR3 loop is CASSLARYNYGYTF. CDR3 nucleotides: TGTGCCAGCAGTTTGGCAAGATATAACTATGGCTACACCTTC.

The CDR3: CASSPRQGRGLNEQFF. In DNA, the CDR3 is TGTGCCAGCAGCCCTCGACAGGGAAGGGGTCTTAATGAGCAGTTCTTC. The chain couples TRBV3-1 (or the pseudogene TRBV3-2) to TRBJ2-1, with 7 bases aligning to TRBD1. J lost 7 bases, V lost 4 bases, and 13 bases had no gene match. Per germline, CDR1 LGHDT and CDR2 YNNKEL (reference sequence). This CDR3 has 16 residues.

The V call is TRBV18, the J call TRBJ1-3; TRBD1 agrees at 8 bases. The trim removed 3 bases at V and 4 bases at J, leaving 5 bases unmatched. The CDR3 contains 15 residues. The germline V gene encodes CDR1 KGHSH and CDR2 LQKENI. CDR3 nucleotide sequence: TGTGCCAGCTCACCCCCGACAGGGGCAGGAAACACCATATATTTT. Amino acids: CASSPPTGAGNTIYF. Using reference TRBV18 and TRBJ1-3 for the parts outside the CDR3, the full variable domain is NAGVMQNPRHLVRRRGQEARLRCSPMKGHSHVYWYRQLPEEGLKFMVYLQKENIIDESGMPKERFSAEFPKEGPSILRIQQVVRGDSAAYFCASSPPTGAGNTIYFGEGSWLTVV.

The chain carries TRBV11-2 and TRBJ2-7; 9 bases line up with TRBD2. The CDR3 is 15 residues long. Germline V CDR1 and CDR2: SGHAT, FQNNGV. After removal of 1 base from V and 2 bases from J, the junction contained 3 bases not matched to a gene. DNA for the CDR3: TGTGCCAGCAGCTTAGTTCTAGCGGGACCCTACGAGCAGTACTTC. It specifies CASSLVLAGPYEQYF.

The V gene is TRBV4-1, the J gene TRBJ2-7; D ambiguous. The CDR3 has 15 residues. The germline V gene has CDR1 MGHRA and CDR2 YSYEKL. V lost 4 bases and J lost 0, with 13 bases in between. The CDR3 spells CASSPTGSLSYEQYF. The CDR3 DNA sequence: TGCGCCAGCAGCCCCACCGGGTCTCTCTCCTACGAGCAGTACTTC.

The J gene is TRBJ2-5, the V gene TRBV29-1; D not resolved. V was trimmed by 3 bases and J by 2 bases, leaving 10 bases between them. From germline, CDR1 is SQVTM and CDR2 ANQGSEA. The CDR3 consists of 13 residues. The CDR3 nucleotides are TGCAGCGTTGAGGGCAGGCCTCAAGAGACCCAGTACTTC. This sequence encodes CSVEGRPQETQYF.

This clone was seen just once. The chain employs TRBV23-1 and TRBJ2-7; 9 nucleotides align to TRBD1. TRBV23-1 is classed as an ORF, of uncertain function. The length of the CDR3 is 15 residues. V was clipped by 0 bases and J by 4 bases; unmatched bases: 4. This chain's CDR3 is CASSQSRDREYEQYF. CDR3 in DNA: TGCGCCAGCAGTCAATCGCGGGACAGGGAATACGAGCAGTACTTC.

The chain couples TRBV2 to TRBJ2-5, with 8 bases aligning to TRBD2. The germline CDR1 and CDR2 sequences are SNHLY and FYNNEI. After removal of 7 bases from V and 2 bases from J, the junction contained 3 bases not matched to a gene. This CDR3 region has 13 residues. The CDR3 coding sequence is TGTGCCAGCACCGGGACTAGACAAGAGACCCAGTACTTC. Encoded protein: CASTGTRQETQYF.

The chain uses TRBV29-1 and TRBJ1-2; 12 bases agree with TRBD1. This CDR3 has 17 amino acids. V lost 3 bases, J lost 3 bases, and 11 bases stayed unmatched. The germline V gene has CDR1 SQVTM and CDR2 ANQGSEA. The CDR3 reads CSVDLGQGARGYYGYTF. CDR3 nucleotide sequence: TGCAGCGTTGACCTGGGACAGGGGGCCAGAGGGTACTATGGCTACACCTTC.

This chain links TRBV7-6 with TRBJ2-2; possible D gene TRBD1, 5 bases. The CDR3 sequence is 16 residues long. Germline-derived CDR1 and CDR2 are SGHVS and FNYEAQ. V dropped 5 bases and J dropped 7 bases, with 20 bases sitting between them. The CDR3 loop reads CASSLLTPQGYGELFF. The CDR3 DNA follows: TGTGCCAGCAGCCTACTCACGCCCCAGGGTTACGGGGAGCTGTTTTTT. Variable domain in full (rest from reference TRBV7-6 and TRBJ2-2): GAGVSQSPRYKVTKRGQDVALRCDPISGHVSLYWYRQALGQGPEFLTYFNYEAQQDKSGLPNDRFSAERPEGSISTLTIQRTEQRDSAMYRCASSLLTPQGYGELFFGEGSRLTVL.

The rearrangement joins TRBV27 to TRBJ1-2; the D is unclear. Germline loops: CDR1 MNHEY, CDR2 SMNVEV (reference sequence). This CDR3 contains 13 residues. V was trimmed by 5 bases and J by 0 bases, leaving 7 bases between them. In DNA form, the CDR3 reads TGTGCCAGCAGTCGCGGGACTAACTATGGCTACACCTTC. Its protein is CASSRGTNYGYTF.

The chain uses TRBV5-1 and TRBJ2-7; 9 bases line up with TRBD1. V shed 4 bases, J shed 2 bases, and the junction held 4 bases outside the gene matches. The CDR3 sequence is 14 residues long. The germline V gene has CDR1 SGHRS and CDR2 YFSETQ. The CDR3 reads CASSPGQGPYEQYF. The CDR3 bases are TGCGCCAGCAGCCCGGGACAGGGACCCTACGAGCAGTACTTC.

The chain recombines TRBV29-1 with TRBJ2-4, with 7 bases aligning to TRBD1. Germline V lookup: CDR1 SQVTM, CDR2 ANQGSEA. Trimming took 4 bases from V and 13 from J; bases not matched to a gene: 10. This CDR3 has 12 amino acids. The CDR3 here is CSVGSRDRKQYF. The CDR3 bases are TGCAGCGTTGGGTCCCGGGACAGAAAACAGTACTTC.

The V gene is TRBV5-1, the J gene TRBJ1-1, with TRBD1 matching 9 bases. Germline CDR1 reads SGHRS; CDR2 reads YFSETQ. This CDR3 contains 13 residues. V lost 5 bases to trimming and J lost 10 bases; unmatched junction nucleotides: 9. CDR3 bases: TGCGCCAGCAGGCTACAGGGGGCGAGTGGAGCTTTCTTT. Protein: CASRLQGASGAFF.

This chain links TRBV10-1 with TRBJ2-7, with 9 bases identical to TRBD1. Germline CDR1 is WNHNN and CDR2 is SYGVQD (reference sequence). The CDR3 contains 13 residues. J lost 7 bases, V lost 10 bases, and 11 bases had no gene match. CDR3 protein: CANKTGGLGEQYF. CDR3 in DNA: TGCGCCAACAAGACAGGGGGACTTGGAGAGCAGTACTTC.

This rearrangement joins TRBV2 to TRBJ2-1; 10 bases fit TRBD2. The germline gives CDR1 SNHLY, CDR2 FYNNEI. The CDR3 totals 15 residues. V was clipped by 0 bases and J by 11 bases; unmatched bases: 7. In DNA form, the CDR3 reads TGTGCCAGCAGTGAAGCGCCGATAGCGGGAGGACAGCAGTTCTTC. It yields the protein CASSEAPIAGGQQFF.

The gene calls are TRBV5-6 and TRBJ2-7; D remains ambiguous. Trimming took off 0 bases at V and 3 bases at J, with 7 bases between the two ends. The CDR3 spans 13 residues. CDR1 is SGHDT, CDR2 YYEEEE, per germline. The CDR3 region is CASSLVGSYEQYF. In nucleotides, the CDR3 is TGTGCCAGCAGCTTGGTCGGTAGCTACGAGCAGTACTTC.

This clone was seen once. The V gene is TRBV4-1, the J gene TRBJ1-2; 8 nucleotides match TRBD1. Trimming cost V 4 bases and J 2 bases; bases outside gene matches: 9. CDR1 is MGHRA and CDR2 is YSYEKL in the germline V gene. The CDR3 sequence is 16 residues long. In nucleotides, the CDR3 is TGCGCCAGCAGCCGAACGTGGACAGGGTTGAACTATGGCTACACCTTC. Translated, it gives CASSRTWTGLNYGYTF.